This entry lists 23 T cell receptor beta chains sequenced from one sample in a study of T cells in Graves' hyperthyroidism and ophthalmopathy. Amplification of TCR beta CDR3 regions was performed using RNA transcripts as template. Researchers ran a first-round RT-PCR on the TCR CDR3 using the HTBI primer set. MiXCR was run by TCRdb on the multiplex PCR reads, yielding one entry per CDR3 protein. Of about 420,000 distinct CDR3 sequences listed, about an eighth were seen once; the top ten hold 4% to 6.5%. Sample: blood. Receptor source: a woman aged 18-29 years with Graves' hyperthyroidism.

Of note for this clonotype: A much larger clone lies one base from this, so it may be a read error. V gene TRBV18 combines with J gene TRBJ2-3, with TRBD1 matching 8 bases. In germline, CDR1 is KGHSH, CDR2 LQKENI. The CDR3 is made up of 15 amino acids. CDR3 loop: CASPPAGGSTDTQYF. DNA of the CDR3: TGTGCCAGCCCACCAGCAGGGGGCAGCACAGATACGCAGTATTTT.

This clonotype was observed at least ten times. The chain combines TRBV28 with TRBJ1-4, with D tentatively TRBD1 (6 bases). CDR1 is MDHEN and CDR2 is SYDVKM in the germline V gene. Trimming pared 8 bases from V and 4 bases from J, leaving 11 bases between. The CDR3 length is 13 residues. The CDR3 DNA reads TGTGCCAGCCTACAGGGTAGTAATGAAAAACTGTTTTTT. Its translation: CASLQGSNEKLFF.

In the case of this clonotype: This may be a read error, as it is one base from a much larger clone. The chain joins TRBV20-1 to TRBJ1-2; no clear D gene. CDR1 is DFQATT and CDR2 is SNEGSKA in the germline V gene (reference sequence). CDR3 length equals 12 residues. CDR3 sequence: CGASPDYYGYTF. CDR3 DNA sequence: TGCGGTGCCAGCCCCGATTACTATGGCTACACCTTC.

In its sample, this clonotype was seen many times. V and J are TRBV28 and TRBJ2-3; D may be TRBD1 (5 bases). The germline V and J ends were trimmed by 1 base and 8 bases, with 13 bases remaining between them. The CDR3 extends over 14 amino acids. The germline gives CDR1 MDHEN, CDR2 SYDVKM. The CDR3: CASSLSGHPGTQYF. In nucleotides, the CDR3 is TGTGCCAGCAGTTTATCTGGACACCCGGGTACGCAGTATTTT.

In this sample, this clonotype turned up many times. The chain recombines TRBV14 with TRBJ1-2; TRBD1 might be the D (5 bases). Trimming took off 3 bases at V and 4 bases at J, with 9 bases between the two ends. This CDR3 contains 13 residues. Germline V gene sequence: CDR1 SGHDN, CDR2 FVKESK. CDR3 sequence: CASSQVQGYGYTF. The CDR3 bases are TGTGCCAGCAGCCAGGTCCAGGGCTATGGCTACACCTTC.

The table lists this clonotype with many counts. The CDR3, as DNA: TGTGCCAGCAGCTTTGGAGGGACAGAAACCTACAATGAGCAGTTCTTC. This translates into CASSFGGTETYNEQFF. The genes are TRBV11-2 and TRBJ2-1; D is possibly TRBD1 (7 bases). The germline V and J ends were trimmed by 3 bases and 2 bases, with 14 bases remaining between them. The CDR3 totals 16 residues. The germline V gene has CDR1 SGHAT and CDR2 FQNNGV. Full variable domain (outside the CDR3, taken from reference TRBV11-2 and TRBJ2-1): EAGVAQSPRYKIIEKRQSVAFWCNPISGHATLYWYQQILGQGPKLLIQFQNNGVVDDSQLPKDRFSAERLKGVDSTLKIQPAKLEDSAVYLCASSFGGTETYNEQFFGPGTRLTVL.

This clonotype occurred many times. The V and J genes are TRBV29-1 and TRBJ2-1; D is unclear. The V and J ends lost 3 bases and 5 bases respectively, with 8 bases between them. CDR1 is SQVTM, CDR2 ANQGSEA, per germline. This CDR3 spans 12 amino acids. CDR3: CSVEVQNNEQFF. Written as DNA, the CDR3 is TGCAGCGTTGAGGTACAGAACAATGAGCAGTTCTTC.

Regarding this clonotype: A clone one base away is much larger, so this may be a read error. V and J are TRBV6-1 and TRBJ2-1; D is unresolved. With 6 bases removed from V and 1 base from J, the gap between germline ends came to 7 bases. The CDR3 covers 13 residues. The germline V gene encodes CDR1 MNHNS and CDR2 SASEGT. The CDR3 DNA is TGTGCCAGCAGAGGCTTATCCTACAATGAGCAGTTCTTC. This translates into CASRGLSYNEQFF.

This clonotype was observed a few times. The chain joins TRBV9 to TRBJ2-1; 7 nucleotides align to TRBD2. The CDR3 has 16 residues. V was pared by 0 bases and J by 1 base, with 4 bases of the junction left unmatched. Germline assignment: CDR1 SGDLS and CDR2 YYNGEE. The CDR3 reads CASSVVASGSYNEQFF. DNA for the CDR3: TGTGCCAGCAGCGTAGTGGCTAGCGGTTCCTACAATGAGCAGTTCTTC.

The sample holds many counts of this clonotype. V gene TRBV2 combines with J gene TRBJ2-5; D is undetermined. The CDR3 is 12 residues long. Looked up from germline, CDR1 is SNHLY and CDR2 is FYNNEI. V lost 8 bases to trimming and J lost 5 bases, with 12 bases between them. The CDR3 DNA reads as TGTGCCAGCGGTCGTCCGCAGGAGACCCAGTACTTC. This codes for CASGRPQETQYF.

This clonotype was seen only a few times. The chain combines TRBV5-1 with TRBJ2-1, with 8 bases fitting TRBD2. The germline V gene has CDR1 SGHRS and CDR2 YFSETQ. V shed 5 bases, J shed 0 bases, and the junction held 10 bases outside the gene matches. The CDR3 extends over 17 amino acids. The CDR3 nucleotides read TGCGCCAGCAGGATGGTAGTGAGCGGGAGCTCCTACAATGAGCAGTTCTTC. The encoded protein is CASRMVVSGSSYNEQFF.

The chain employs TRBV9 and TRBJ2-1; TRBD1 matches at 9 bases. The CDR3 covers 15 residues. Germline trimming cut 5 bases from V and 7 bases from J; bases unmatched to any gene: 10. Germline V gene sequence: CDR1 SGDLS, CDR2 YYNGEE. In DNA form, the CDR3 reads TGTGCCAGCAGTCTACAGGGGGCAGAGTATAATGAGCAGTTCTTC. Amino acid sequence: CASSLQGAEYNEQFF.

The CDR3 nucleotides are TGTGCCAGTAGCCTAGTAGGTGGCCCCGTGAACACTGAAGCTTTCTTT. This translates into CASSLVGGPVNTEAFF. This sequence joins TRBV19 and TRBJ1-1; D is unclear. The CDR3 sequence is 16 residues long. The V and J ends lost 6 bases and 0 bases respectively, with 17 bases between them. Germline V CDR1 and CDR2: LNHDA, SQIVND (reference sequence).

A few counts support this clonotype. The chain recombines TRBV5-1 with TRBJ2-1, with TRBD2 matching over 7 bases. V was pared by 4 bases and J by 5 bases, with 6 bases of the junction left unmatched. The CDR3 consists of 14 residues. Germline CDR1 is SGHRS and CDR2 is YFSETQ. The CDR3 nucleotides read TGCGCCAGCAGCCGTGCTAGCGGAAACAATGAGCAGTTCTTC. Its translation: CASSRASGNNEQFF.

This clonotype was counted many times. This chain links TRBV27 with TRBJ1-6, with D perhaps matching TRBD1 (5 bases). CDR1 and CDR2 from the germline V gene are MNHEY and SMNVEV (reference sequence). Trimming shortened V by 6 bases and J by 0 bases, and 9 bases separated the two germline ends. This CDR3 is 15 amino acids long. The CDR3 protein is CASRGRSSYNSPLHF. The DNA of the CDR3 is TGTGCCAGCAGGGGACGGAGCTCCTATAATTCACCCCTCCACTTT.

At least ten counts were recorded for this clonotype. The chain couples TRBV27 to TRBJ1-6, with no clear D. Germline V gene sequence: CDR1 MNHEY, CDR2 SMNVEV (reference sequence). V lost 1 base, J lost 9 bases, and 4 bases lay in between. The CDR3 extends over 12 amino acids. The CDR3 DNA reads as TGTGCCAGCAGTTTATTTGGTTCACCCCTCCACTTT. It is translated as CASSLFGSPLHF.

This sequence joins TRBV5-1 and TRBJ2-4, with TRBD1 identical over 8 bases. The CDR3 runs 14 residues. Germline V gene lookup returns CDR1 SGHRS and CDR2 YFSETQ. V was clipped by 4 bases and J by 8 bases; unmatched bases: 8. For the CDR3, the DNA is TGCGCCAGCAGCCTCGGACAGGGAAGGGACATTCAGTACTTC. It is translated as CASSLGQGRDIQYF. The whole variable domain, filled in from reference TRBV5-1 and TRBJ2-4, reads KAGVTQTPRYLIKTRGQQVTLSCSPISGHRSVSWYQQTPGQGLQFLFEYFSETQRNKGNFPGRFSGRQFSNSRSEMNVSTLELGDSALYLCASSLGQGRDIQYFGAGTRLSVL.

At least ten counts were recorded for this clonotype. The rearrangement uses TRBV12-3 or TRBV12-4 and TRBJ2-7; D call uncertain. V was clipped by 1 base and J by 4 bases, with 11 bases between them. CDR3 length equals 14 residues. For the CDR3, the DNA is TGTGCCAGCAGTTTAGATGGTGGGATGTACGAGCAGTACTTC. Residues: CASSLDGGMYEQYF.

The count of this clonotype is one. This clone may be a read error of a much larger clone one base away. The V call is TRBV3-1, the J call TRBJ1-1; no clear D. Germline V gives CDR1 LGHDT, CDR2 YNNKEL (reference sequence). The CDR3 length is 12 residues. The CDR3 here is CARSPPDTEAFF. CDR3 DNA sequence: TGTGCCCGCAGCCCTCCGGACACTGAAGCTTTCTTT.

There are many counts of this clonotype. The genes are TRBV7-8 and TRBJ2-3; TRBD2 agrees at 13 bases. Looked up from germline, CDR1 is SGHVS and CDR2 is FQNEAQ. Germline trimming cut 5 bases from V and 5 bases from J; bases unmatched to any gene: 7. There are 16 residues in the CDR3. In nucleotides, the CDR3 is TGTGCCAGCAGCCTAACTAGCGGGAGGGCGATAGATACGCAGTATTTT. Translated, it gives CASSLTSGRAIDTQYF.

Ten or more counts support this clonotype. The chain has TRBV7-8 and TRBJ2-1; 11 nucleotides align to TRBD1. V was clipped by 5 bases and J by 5 bases; unmatched bases: 8. This CDR3 is built from 16 residues. In germline, CDR1 is SGHVS, CDR2 FQNEAQ. CDR3 sequence reads: CASSQPGQGGHNEQFF. The CDR3 DNA reads TGTGCCAGCAGCCAACCGGGACAGGGGGGACACAATGAGCAGTTCTTC. Combining the CDR3 with reference TRBV7-8 and TRBJ2-1 gives the whole variable domain GAGVSQSPRYKVAKRGQDVALRCDPISGHVSLFWYQQALGQGPEFLTYFQNEAQLDKSGLPSDRFFAERPEGSVSTLKIQRTQQEDSAVYLCASSQPGQGGHNEQFFGPGTRLTVL.

The chain has TRBV6-5 and TRBJ2-1; TRBD1 aligns across 8 bases. With 0 bases clipped from V and 7 bases from J, the junction kept 5 bases outside the gene matches. Germline CDR1 is MNHEY and CDR2 is SVGAGI. There are 15 residues in the CDR3. The CDR3 spells CASSYSRTGLNEQFF. CDR3 nucleotides: TGTGCCAGCAGTTACTCGAGGACAGGGTTGAATGAGCAGTTCTTC.

The chain joins TRBV29-1 to TRBJ2-3, with TRBD1 matching over 8 bases. V shed 2 bases and J 7 bases; nucleotides not matched to a gene: 5. Germline CDR1 SQVTM, CDR2 ANQGSEA. This CDR3 is 13 amino acids long. CDR3 in DNA: TGCAGCGTTGAATCGCAGGGGGCATATACGCAGTATTTT. This codes for CSVESQGAYTQYF.